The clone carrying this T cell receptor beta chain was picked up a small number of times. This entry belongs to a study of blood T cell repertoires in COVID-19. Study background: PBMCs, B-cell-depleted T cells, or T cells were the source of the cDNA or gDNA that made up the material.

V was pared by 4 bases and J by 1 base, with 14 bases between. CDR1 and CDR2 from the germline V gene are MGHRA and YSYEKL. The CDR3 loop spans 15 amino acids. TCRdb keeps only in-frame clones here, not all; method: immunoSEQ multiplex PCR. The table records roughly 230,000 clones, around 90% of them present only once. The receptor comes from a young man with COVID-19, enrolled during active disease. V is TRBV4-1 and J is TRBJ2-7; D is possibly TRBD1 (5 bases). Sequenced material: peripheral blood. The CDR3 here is CASSRGATESYEQYF. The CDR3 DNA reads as TGCGCCAGCAGCCGAGGAGCGACAGAATCCTACGAGCAGTACTTC.